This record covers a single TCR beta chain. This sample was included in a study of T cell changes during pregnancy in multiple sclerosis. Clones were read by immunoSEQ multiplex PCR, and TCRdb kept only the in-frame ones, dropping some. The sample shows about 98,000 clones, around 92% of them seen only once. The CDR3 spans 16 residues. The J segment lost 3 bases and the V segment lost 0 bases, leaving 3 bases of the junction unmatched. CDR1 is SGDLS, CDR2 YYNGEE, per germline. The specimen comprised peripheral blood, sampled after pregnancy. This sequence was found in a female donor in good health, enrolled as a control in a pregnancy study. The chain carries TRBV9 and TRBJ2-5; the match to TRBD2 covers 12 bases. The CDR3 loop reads CASSVGPSGGEETQYF. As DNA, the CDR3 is TGTGCCAGCAGCGTAGGTCCTAGCGGGGGGGAAGAGACCCAGTACTTC. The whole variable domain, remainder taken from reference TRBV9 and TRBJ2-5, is DSGVTQTPKHLITATGQRVTLRCSPRSGDLSVYWYQQSLDQGLQFLIQYYNGEERAKGNILERFSAQQFPDLHSELNLSSLELGDSALYFCASSVGPSGGEETQYFGPGTRLLVL.